These T cell receptor beta chains were read from a single sample in a study of human T cells and chemical hapten exposure. TCRdb fed the RACE reads into MiXCR, producing one record per CDR3 protein. The sample shows 90,000 or so distinct CDR3 sequences, roughly 10% of them seen only once. The source material was whole blood, sampled in connection with sensitization to the hapten diphenylcyclopropenone (DPC). The source of these receptors is a man aged 35 to 55 with alopecia areata. Some clones in this sample may be carry-over from other donors' samples. CDR3s include the opening cysteine and the closing phenylalanine or tryptophan. The D gene is left open where the match is weak. A clone size is listed for some rows: how often the clone was seen (once, few, many), or a class if it is expanded.

v_call	j_call	d_call	clone_size	cdr3_aa	cdr3_nt
TRBV12-3/TRBV12-4	TRBJ2-5	NA	few	CASSLAGDETQYF	TGTGCCAGCAGTTTAGCAGGGGATGAGACCCAGTACTTC
TRBV6-5	TRBJ2-1	NA	few	CASSYRAKNEQFF	TGTGCCAGCAGTTACAGGGCGAAAAATGAGCAGTTCTTC
TRBV12-3/TRBV12-4	TRBJ2-3	NA	many	CASISSTDTQYF	TGTGCCAGCATAAGTAGCACAGATACGCAGTATTTT
TRBV7-9	TRBJ1-4	NA	NA	CASSGEVREKLFF	TGTGCCAGCAGCGGAGAGGTACGGGAAAAACTGTTTTTT
TRBV12-3/TRBV12-4	TRBJ2-3	NA	few	CASTESGSWTDTQYF	TGTGCCAGCACCGAATCAGGGTCGTGGACAGATACGCAGTATTTT
TRBV6-5	TRBJ1-5	NA	many	CASSRDYSNQPQHF	TGTGCCAGCAGTAGGGATTATAGCAATCAGCCCCAGCATTTT
TRBV6-2/TRBV6-3	TRBJ2-5	NA	NA	CASSSPGETQYF	TGTGCCAGCAGTAGTCCTGGAGAGACCCAGTACTTC
TRBV4-2	TRBJ1-5	NA	many	CASSQGISNQPQHF	TGTGCCAGCAGCCAAGGAATTAGCAATCAGCCCCAGCATTTT
TRBV25-1	TRBJ2-1	TRBD2	NA	CASSELSSGMNNEQFF	TGTGCCAGCAGTGAATTGAGTAGCGGGATGAACAATGAGCAGTTCTTC
TRBV5-1	TRBJ2-6	NA	few	CASSLATGSGANVLTF	TGCGCCAGCAGCTTGGCCACAGGCTCTGGGGCCAACGTCCTGACTTTC
TRBV20-1	TRBJ1-1	NA	many	CSASVQGRTEAFF	TGCAGTGCTAGCGTACAGGGACGCACTGAAGCTTTCTTT
TRBV29-1	TRBJ2-6	NA	few	CSVGNIAAGANVLTF	TGCAGCGTCGGGAATATAGCAGCTGGGGCCAACGTCCTGACTTTC
TRBV7-9	TRBJ1-3	NA	NA	CASSSLSTGNTIYF	TGTGCCAGCAGCTCCCTATCAACTGGAAACACCATATATTTT
TRBV12-3/TRBV12-4	TRBJ2-2	NA	few	CASSFSSNTGELFF	TGTGCCAGCAGTTTTTCGTCGAACACCGGGGAGCTGTTTTTT
TRBV6-1	TRBJ1-5	TRBD1	few	CASSLSTGNSNQPQHF	TGTGCCAGCAGTCTCTCGACAGGGAATAGCAATCAGCCCCAGCATTTT
TRBV20-1	TRBJ2-5	TRBD2	few	CSAHPAGGRGETQYF	TGCAGTGCCCACCCAGCGGGAGGGAGGGGAGAGACCCAGTACTTC
TRBV6-2/TRBV6-3	TRBJ2-3	NA	many	CASSYRDTDTQYF	TGTGCCAGCAGTTACAGGGACACAGATACGCAGTATTTT
TRBV6-6	TRBJ2-1	TRBD2	NA	CASSYWASGRNRPSGRNEQFF	TGTGCCAGCAGTTACTGGGCTAGCGGGAGGAATCGCCCTTCTGGTAGGAATGAGCAGTTCTTC
TRBV5-1	TRBJ1-5	TRBD1	many	CASSLGTGAGQPQHF	TGCGCCAGCAGCTTGGGGACAGGGGCCGGACAGCCCCAGCATTTT
TRBV6-5	TRBJ2-1	TRBD2	NA	CASSYWREPSNQQFF	TGTGCCAGCAGTTACTGGCGGGAGCCTTCCAATCAGCAGTTCTTC
TRBV28	TRBJ2-7	TRBD2	few	CASSPNGWASGRGLYEQYF	TGTGCCAGCAGCCCAAACGGGTGGGCTAGCGGACGGGGTCTGTACGAGCAGTACTTC
TRBV6-2/TRBV6-3	TRBJ2-3	TRBD2	NA	CASGLLAGVSDTQYF	TGTGCCAGCGGTCTACTAGCGGGAGTTTCGGATACGCAGTATTTT
TRBV29-1	TRBJ2-2	NA	NA	CSVWGAAGELFF	TGCAGCGTTTGGGGGGCCGCCGGGGAGCTGTTTTTT
TRBV19	TRBJ2-2	TRBD2	NA	CAGTSGREKGTGELFF	TGTGCCGGAACTAGCGGGAGAGAGAAAGGCACCGGGGAGCTGTTTTTT
TRBV5-1	TRBJ2-1	NA	NA	CASSLDPFGGGNEQFF	TGCGCCAGCAGCTTGGATCCTTTTGGGGGTGGCAATGAGCAGTTCTTC
TRBV7-9	TRBJ2-2	NA	few	CASAPPGGRTGELFF	TGTGCCAGCGCACCGCCGGGGGGCCGCACCGGGGAGCTGTTTTTT
TRBV6-1	TRBJ2-7	NA	NA	CASLQVPYEQYF	TGTGCCAGTCTACAGGTCCCCTACGAGCAGTACTTC
TRBV6-6	TRBJ2-1	NA	NA	CASSIQTNEQFF	TGTGCCAGCTCTATCCAGACCAATGAGCAGTTCTTC
TRBV29-1	TRBJ1-1	NA	many	CSVAQGFSEAFF	TGCAGCGTAGCTCAGGGTTTTTCTGAAGCTTTCTTT
TRBV6-5	TRBJ2-7	NA	NA	CASSYLRGVEQYF	TGTGCCAGCAGTTACTTAAGGGGAGTCGAGCAGTACTTC
TRBV28	TRBJ2-1	TRBD1	few	CAHRGRSYNEQFF	TGTGCACACAGGGGGCGCTCCTACAATGAGCAGTTCTTC
TRBV29-1	TRBJ2-1	TRBD2	many	CSAVGLLAGNEQFF	TGCAGCGCCGTGGGACTTTTAGCGGGGAATGAGCAGTTCTTC
TRBV20-1	TRBJ2-4	TRBD1	NA	CSAPTGSKNIQYF	TGCAGTGCTCCGACAGGGTCCAAAAACATTCAGTACTTC
TRBV6-2/TRBV6-3	TRBJ2-7	TRBD1	many	CASSYSGTGDSYEQYF	TGTGCCAGCAGTTACTCCGGGACAGGAGATTCCTACGAGCAGTACTTC
TRBV28	TRBJ2-7	NA	NA	CASSLPTRHEQYF	TGTGCCAGCAGTTTGCCTACTAGACACGAGCAGTACTTC